These 31 T cell receptor beta chains came from one sample sequenced in a study of human T cells and chemical hapten exposure. TCRdb itself ran the RACE reads through MiXCR, one entry per CDR3 protein. The table records roughly 380,000 distinct CDR3 sequences, about 5.1% of them present only once. Time point of the sample: pre-sensitization, week 0. Described treatment: therapeutic diphenylcyclopropenone sensitization with weekly scalp DPC. Sequenced here: whole blood, sampled in connection with sensitization to the hapten diphenylcyclopropenone (DPC). Every receptor here comes from a woman aged 45 to 65 with alopecia areata. Some clones in this sample may be carry-over from other donors' samples.

Only a few counts were recorded for this clonotype. The V gene is TRBV20-1, the J gene TRBJ1-5; D gene ambiguous. Trimming removed 1 base at V and 0 bases at J, with 10 bases between. The length of the CDR3 is 15 residues. CDR1 is DFQATT and CDR2 is SNEGSKA in the germline V gene (reference sequence). The CDR3 loop reads CSARGASYSNQPQHF. The CDR3 nucleotides read TGCAGTGCTAGAGGGGCCAGTTATAGCAATCAGCCCCAGCATTTT.

This clonotype was counted a few times. This chain links TRBV15 with TRBJ2-6; no reliable D call. Germline-derived CDR1 and CDR2 are LNHNV and YYDKDF (reference sequence). Trimming removed 4 bases at V and 0 bases at J, with 10 bases between. The CDR3 sequence is 16 residues long. CDR3 nucleotides: TGTGCCACCAGCAATTGGCGATACTCTGGGGCCAACGTCCTGACTTTC. Translating it yields CATSNWRYSGANVLTF.

The table lists this clonotype with many counts. The rearrangement uses TRBV20-1 and TRBJ2-2; D is ambiguous. Germline V gene sequence: CDR1 DFQATT, CDR2 SNEGSKA (reference sequence). V gave up 1 base and J gave up 5 bases, with 8 bases separating them. This CDR3 contains 13 residues. The chain's CDR3 is CSARGSFTGELFF. As DNA, the CDR3 is TGCAGTGCTAGAGGGTCCTTTACCGGGGAGCTGTTTTTT.

V and J are TRBV13 and TRBJ2-5; 7 bases fit TRBD2. The ends lost 1 base at V and 5 bases at J; junction bases unmatched: 4. Germline CDR1 reads PRHDT; CDR2 reads FYEKMQ (reference sequence). The CDR3 runs to 14 residues. The CDR3 coding sequence is TGTGCCAGCAGCTTAGCAGCGGGGTCCGAGACCCAGTACTTC. Its protein is CASSLAAGSETQYF.

This clonotype was seen at least ten times. V and J are TRBV7-6 and TRBJ2-7; perhaps TRBD1 as D (5 bases). V was shortened by 1 base and J by 1 base, with 11 bases between the two germline ends. The CDR3 spans 15 residues. Looked up from germline, CDR1 is SGHVS and CDR2 is FNYEAQ. The CDR3 sequence is CASSLGQGSSYEQYF. The DNA of the CDR3 is TGTGCCAGCAGCTTAGGGCAGGGCTCTTCCTACGAGCAGTACTTC.

The chain links TRBV7-2 to TRBJ1-5; TRBD1 might be the D (5 bases). The CDR3 sequence is 16 residues long. Germline V gene sequence: CDR1 SGHTA, CDR2 FQGNSA. V lost 0 bases to trimming and J lost 5 bases, with 14 bases between them. The CDR3 nucleotides read TGTGCCAGCAGCTTAGCACCAGGGCTCTGGGATCAGCCCCAGCATTTT. It encodes CASSLAPGLWDQPQHF.

This clonotype was counted many times. This chain uses TRBV6-1 with TRBJ2-3; D unclear. V gave up 8 bases and J gave up 6 bases, with 9 bases separating them. The CDR3 is made up of 11 amino acids. CDR1 is MNHNS and CDR2 is SASEGT in the germline V gene. The chain's CDR3 is CASSRLDTQYF. As DNA, the CDR3 is TGTGCCAGCTCCCGGTTGGATACGCAGTATTTT.

The sample holds many counts of this clonotype. The chain has TRBV7-3 and TRBJ2-5; possibly TRBD1 for D (5 bases). The germline gives CDR1 SGHTA, CDR2 FQGTGA. V lost 2 bases and J 5 bases, leaving 15 bases between the germline ends. The CDR3 has 15 residues. The CDR3: CASSLVPGRVETQYF. The CDR3, as DNA: TGTGCCAGCAGCTTAGTTCCCGGCAGGGTGGAGACCCAGTACTTC.

This clonotype was picked up many times. One end of the junction fails to match germline, which may point to a read error. This chain joins TRBV7-9 and TRBJ2-7; TRBD2 might be the D (6 bases). CDR1 SEHNR and CDR2 FQNEAQ come from the germline V gene (reference sequence). The CDR3 is made up of 12 amino acids. The CDR3 sequence: CASSLGGAEQYF. The CDR3 DNA reads as TGTGCCAGCAGTTTAGGAGGGGCCGAGCAGTACTTC.

The sample holds a few counts of this clonotype. The chain combines TRBV6-2 or TRBV6-3 with TRBJ1-1; no clear D. The CDR3 totals 13 residues. V dropped 4 bases and J dropped 0 bases, with 6 bases sitting between them. Germline CDR1 is MNHEY and CDR2 is SVGEGT. The CDR3 sequence is CASSFLMNTEAFF. The CDR3 DNA reads TGTGCCAGCAGTTTTCTAATGAACACTGAAGCTTTCTTT.

This clonotype was detected a few times. The rearrangement links TRBV20-1 to TRBJ2-4; perhaps TRBD2 as D (5 bases). Trimming took off 6 bases at V and 0 bases at J, with 18 bases between the two ends. Germline V gene lookup returns CDR1 DFQATT and CDR2 SNEGSKA (reference sequence). This CDR3 comprises 16 residues. This chain's CDR3 is CSARPYGDIAKNIQYF. DNA of the CDR3: TGCAGTGCCAGGCCTTACGGGGATATAGCCAAAAACATTCAGTACTTC.

V gene TRBV30 combines with J gene TRBJ1-1; D is uncertain. Germline V gene data show CDR1 as GTSNPN and CDR2 as SVGIG (reference sequence). Trimming stripped 1 base from V and 6 bases from J, with 12 bases between. This CDR3 has 13 amino acids. For the CDR3, the DNA is TGTGCCTGGAGTGGGACCGCCAGGTCTGAAGCTTTCTTT. Residues: CAWSGTARSEAFF.

This clonotype was seen repeatedly, ten times or more. The chain links TRBV6-2 or TRBV6-3 to TRBJ1-1, with D unclear. Germline assignment: CDR1 MNHEY and CDR2 SVGEGT. This CDR3 region has 14 residues. Between the trimmed V and J ends, which lost 2 bases and 1 base, there was a span of 8 bases. The DNA of the CDR3 is TGTGCCAGCAGTTACGTCTCGACGAACACTGAAGCTTTCTTT. This gives the protein CASSYVSTNTEAFF.

This clonotype was detected only a few times. The rearrangement uses TRBV20-1 and TRBJ1-1, with D possibly matching TRBD1 (6 bases). V was trimmed by 2 bases and J by 3 bases, leaving 13 bases between them. This CDR3 is 14 amino acids long. Germline-derived CDR1 and CDR2 are DFQATT and SNEGSKA (reference sequence). The CDR3 DNA reads TGCAGTGCTAGACCCCCTACAGGGTACACTGAAGCTTTCTTT. Translated, it gives CSARPPTGYTEAFF.

This clonotype was observed many times. This chain connects TRBV6-6 to TRBJ2-5, with D tentatively TRBD2 (5 bases). From germline, CDR1 is MNHNY and CDR2 SVGAGI (reference sequence). This CDR3 has 15 amino acids. Trimming stripped 6 bases from V and 5 bases from J, with 19 bases between. The CDR3 sequence is CASSRSSGRRETQYF. CDR3 nucleotides: TGTGCCAGCAGCCGGAGTTCTGGCAGGAGGGAGACCCAGTACTTC.

There are many counts of this clonotype. The chain has TRBV5-5 and TRBJ2-3; D is possibly TRBD2 (6 bases). Trimming pared 2 bases from V and 0 bases from J, leaving 10 bases between. This CDR3 has 15 residues. Germline CDR1 and CDR2: SGHKS and YYEKEE (reference sequence). The CDR3, as DNA: TGTGCCAGCAGCTTTGAGGCGGGGAGCACAGATACGCAGTATTTT. Its protein is CASSFEAGSTDTQYF.

The chain couples TRBV12-3 or TRBV12-4 to TRBJ1-1; 8 bases match TRBD1. The CDR3 has 13 residues. Trimming removed 5 bases from V and 7 bases from J; junction bases left unmatched: 6. In nucleotides, the CDR3 is TGTGCCAGCAGTCCAGGGACAGGTCATGAAGCTTTCTTT. Protein: CASSPGTGHEAFF.

This clonotype has at least ten counts. The V and J genes are TRBV7-9 and TRBJ2-4; 8 bases line up with TRBD1. From germline, CDR1 is SEHNR and CDR2 FQNEAQ (reference sequence). The length of the CDR3 is 16 residues. With V trimmed by 5 bases and J by 0 bases, 6 bases remained unmatched. For the CDR3, the DNA is TGTGCCAGCAGCGCCCAGGGGGCGCGAGCCAAAAACATTCAGTACTTC. Translation: CASSAQGARAKNIQYF.

This clonotype was detected a few times. A read error may account for a junction end that differs from germline. The V gene is TRBV7-2, the J gene TRBJ2-7, with D possibly TRBD1 on 7 matching bases. Germline CDR1 SGHTA, CDR2 FQGNSA. The CDR3 loop spans 13 amino acids. CDR3 coding DNA: TGTGCCAGCAGCTTAGATCGGACCCTCAGGGGGGACTTC. Translated, it gives CASSLDRTLRGDF.

This clonotype was recorded many times. The chain couples TRBV7-9 to TRBJ1-1; D is unclear. Trimming took off 7 bases at V and 5 bases at J, with 14 bases between the two ends. Germline loops: CDR1 SEHNR, CDR2 FQNEAQ (reference sequence). This CDR3 contains 13 residues. CDR3 DNA sequence: TGTGCCAGCATCCCCTTATCTGGGACTGAAGCTTTCTTT. It yields the protein CASIPLSGTEAFF. Variable domain in full (rest from reference TRBV7-9 and TRBJ1-1): DTGVSQNPRHKITKRGQNVTFRCDPISEHNRLYWYRQTLGQGPEFLTYFQNEAQLEKSRLLSDRFSAERPKGSFSTLEIQRTEQGDSAMYLCASIPLSGTEAFFGQGTRLTVV.

The genes are TRBV9 and TRBJ2-1; D might be TRBD2 (8 bases). Germline-derived CDR1 and CDR2 are SGDLS and YYNGEE. The V gene lost 6 bases and the J gene lost 0 bases, with 16 bases spanning the gap. The length of the CDR3 is 16 residues. CDR3 sequence reads: CASTLSGDSSYNEQFF. The CDR3 nucleotides are TGTGCCAGCACCCTTAGCGGGGACAGCTCCTACAATGAGCAGTTCTTC.

This clonotype was found a few times. The chain employs TRBV6-5 and TRBJ2-7, with D perhaps matching TRBD1 or TRBD2 (5 bases each). There are 13 residues in the CDR3. Germline assignment: CDR1 MNHEY and CDR2 SVGAGI. V shed 6 bases and J shed 1 base, with 10 bases lying between them. The CDR3 coding sequence is TGTGCCAGCAGCCGGGACCCATCCTACGAGCAGTACTTC. Protein product: CASSRDPSYEQYF.

This clonotype was detected a few times. The chain is built from TRBV13 and TRBJ1-4; maybe TRBD1 (5 bases). The V gene's germline CDR1 is PRHDT and CDR2 FYEKMQ (reference sequence). Trimming removed 0 bases from V and 7 bases from J, with 18 bases in between. The CDR3 is 17 amino acids. CDR3 DNA: TGTGCCAGCAGCTTAGGCGGTGCGGGGCCGCCCTTTGAAAAACTGTTTTTT. Translation gives CASSLGGAGPPFEKLFF.

This chain uses TRBV10-3 with TRBJ1-6; TRBD1 aligns across 9 bases. The germline V gene has CDR1 ENHRY and CDR2 SYGVKD. V lost 5 bases to trimming and J lost 8 bases; unmatched junction nucleotides: 10. CDR3 length: 16 residues. The CDR3 nucleotides are TGTGCCATCAGTTTTTCCGGGACAGGGCCGGATTCACCCCTCCACTTT. It specifies CAISFSGTGPDSPLHF.

In its sample, this clonotype was seen a few times. The V gene is TRBV6-2 or TRBV6-3, the J gene TRBJ1-5; D remains unclear. CDR3 length equals 16 residues. Trimming took 4 bases from V and 2 from J, leaving 15 bases between them. From germline, CDR1 is MNHEY and CDR2 SVGEGT. The CDR3 DNA reads as TGTGCCAGCAGTTCAATACGGGCTGGAGGCAATCAGCCCCAGCATTTT. It encodes CASSSIRAGGNQPQHF.

In regard to this clonotype: This may be a read error: a much more frequent sequence differs by one nucleotide. CDR3 sequence reads: CGVVTDSGSGEQFF. As DNA, the CDR3 is TGCGGCGTAGTTACCGATAGCGGGAGCGGTGAGCAGTTCTTC. The gene calls are TRBV29-1 and TRBJ2-1; TRBD2 matches at 9 bases. CDR3 size: 14 residues. Germline lookup yields CDR1 SQVTM and CDR2 ANQGSEA.

The table lists this clonotype with many counts. This chain joins TRBV4-1 and TRBJ2-1; TRBD1 agrees at 9 bases. V lost 3 bases to trimming and J lost 6 bases; unmatched junction nucleotides: 6. The CDR3 sequence is 15 residues long. The germline V gene encodes CDR1 MGHRA and CDR2 YSYEKL. CDR3 nucleotides: TGCGCCAGCAGCCACAAACAGGGGGCCCGCAATGAGCAGTTCTTC. Amino acid sequence: CASSHKQGARNEQFF.

This clonotype turned up a few times. This chain uses TRBV5-1 with TRBJ1-6; D is possibly TRBD1 (6 bases). Trimming shortened V by 4 bases and J by 14 bases, and 16 bases separated the two germline ends. Germline V gene lookup returns CDR1 SGHRS and CDR2 YFSETQ. The CDR3 has 13 residues. CDR3 protein: CASSRDLEGALHF. CDR3 nucleotide sequence: TGCGCCAGCAGCCGGGACTTGGAGGGGGCCCTCCACTTT.

Comments on this clonotype: A much larger clone lies one base from this, so it may be a read error. The chain employs TRBV27 and TRBJ2-5; D might be TRBD1 or TRBD2, each matching 5 bases. The V end was cut by 6 bases, the J end by 5 bases, with 16 bases between. This CDR3 is 14 amino acids long. CDR1 and CDR2 (germline): MNHEY, SMNVEV (reference sequence). CDR3 DNA: TGTGCCAGCAGCCTAGGGACGCGTGGGGAGACCCAGTACTTC. Translated, it gives CASSLGTRGETQYF.

The chain is built from TRBV9 and TRBJ2-4; possibly TRBD1 for D (5 bases). CDR3 length equals 16 residues. V lost 0 bases to trimming and J lost 1 base, with 11 bases between them. Per the germline V gene, CDR1 is SGDLS and CDR2 is YYNGEE. CDR3 in amino acids: CASSVEIGAAKNIQYF. The CDR3 DNA is TGTGCCAGCAGCGTAGAGATAGGGGCGGCCAAAAACATTCAGTACTTC.

This clonotype was seen at least ten times. This rearrangement joins TRBV7-2 to TRBJ2-1; TRBD2 might be the D (7 bases). Trimming cost V 2 bases and J 3 bases, with 17 bases left between them. Germline V gene lookup returns CDR1 SGHTA and CDR2 FQGNSA. The CDR3 is made up of 17 amino acids. CDR3 in DNA: TGTGCCAGCAGCTTAAGCAGCGGGACAAACATCTACAATGAGCAGTTCTTC. Its protein is CASSLSSGTNIYNEQFF.